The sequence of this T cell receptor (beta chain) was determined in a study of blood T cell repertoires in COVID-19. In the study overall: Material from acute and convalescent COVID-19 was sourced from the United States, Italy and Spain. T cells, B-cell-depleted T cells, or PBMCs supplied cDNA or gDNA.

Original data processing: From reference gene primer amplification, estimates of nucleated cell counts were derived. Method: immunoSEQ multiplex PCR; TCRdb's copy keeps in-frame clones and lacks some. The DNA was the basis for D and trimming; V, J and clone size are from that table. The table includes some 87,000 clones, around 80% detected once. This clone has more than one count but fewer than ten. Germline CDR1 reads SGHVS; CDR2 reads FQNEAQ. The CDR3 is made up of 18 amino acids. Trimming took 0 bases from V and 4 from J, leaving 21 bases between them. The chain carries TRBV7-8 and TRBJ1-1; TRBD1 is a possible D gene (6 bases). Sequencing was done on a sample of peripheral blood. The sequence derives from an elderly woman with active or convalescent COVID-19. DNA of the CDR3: TGTGCCAGCAGCTTAGCTTCAGGGGACGGTTTTGAGGGCACTGAAGCTTTCTTT. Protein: CASSLASGDGFEGTEAFF.